The rows below give T cell receptor beta chains drawn from one sample of a study of cytomegalovirus exposure and HLA in healthy donors. Produced via immunoSEQ multiplex PCR; TCRdb's table is partial and in-frame only. The sample lists about 96,000 clones; 60% to 75% were seen once. Specimen: PBMCs. All receptors come from a woman aged 70 to 79 in good health and CMV-seropositive. Each CDR3 is given with its conserved first and last residue. The order of the fields is J gene, D gene, CDR3 length, clone size, V gene, CDR3 DNA, CDR3 protein. D genes are given only for firm matches. Not every row has a clone size; where given, it reads once, few, many or a size class.

TRBJ2-1 | TRBD2 | 16 | NA | TRBV6-6 | TGTGCCAGCAGTTTCGACGGGACTAGGCCGTACAATGAGCAGTTCTTC | CASSFDGTRPYNEQFF
TRBJ2-5 | NA | 15 | NA | TRBV7-2 | TGTGCCAGCAGCTTAAGCCTGGGGGCGCGGGAGACCCAGTACTTC | CASSLSLGARETQYF
TRBJ1-6 | NA | 16 | NA | TRBV27 | TGTGCCAGCAGCCACTCGGACACTCGATATAATTCACCCCTCCACTTT | CASSHSDTRYNSPLHF
TRBJ2-1 | NA | 18 | NA | TRBV21-1 | TGTGCCAGCCTACTCATTCGGGACACTTCATACTCCTACAATGAGCAGTTCTTC | CASLLIRDTSYSYNEQFF
TRBJ2-7 | NA | 16 | NA | TRBV5-5 | TGTGCCAGCAGCTTGGTCGGTTCAGGGGTTCTGGGCGAGCAGTACTTC | CASSLVGSGVLGEQYF
TRBJ1-6 | TRBD1 | 14 | NA | TRBV7-9 | TGTGCCAGCAGCTTAGACAGGGGCAATTCACCCCTCCACTTT | CASSLDRGNSPLHF
TRBJ2-7 | TRBD1 | 14 | NA | TRBV19 | TGTGCCAGTAGTTCCGGGACAGAGTCCTACGAGCAGTACTTC | CASSSGTESYEQYF
TRBJ2-7 | TRBD1 | 15 | NA | TRBV29-1 | TGCAGCGTTGTGGTGTGTGACAGGGGGTGCTACGAGCAGTACTTC | CSVVVCDRGCYEQYF
TRBJ2-7 | NA | 14 | NA | TRBV7-3 | TGTGCCAGCAGCCCTGTGGGAGGGGGGCTCGAGCAGTACTTC | CASSPVGGGLEQYF
TRBJ2-2 | NA | 15 | few | TRBV4-2 | TGTGCCAGCAGCCTGTCCGGGGCGAACACCGGGGAGCTGTTTTTT | CASSLSGANTGELFF
TRBJ1-2 | NA | 17 | NA | TRBV5-5 | TGTGCCAGCAGCTTGGTGGGGGGAACCGACACCAACTATGGCTACACCTTC | CASSLVGGTDTNYGYTF
TRBJ1-6 | NA | 16 | NA | TRBV4-3 | TGCGCCAGCAGCCAAATCAGGGGCTCCTATAATTCACCCCTCCACTTT | CASSQIRGSYNSPLHF